The 18 T cell receptor beta chains given below trace back to one sample, sequenced in a study of blood T cell repertoires in COVID-19. Assay used: immunoSEQ multiplex PCR; TCRdb lists only in-frame clones, some missing. The sample has about 500,000 clones, about 89% seen once. Sample: peripheral blood. The source is a woman aged 50 to 60 with COVID-19, enrolled during active disease.

The rearrangement links TRBV30 to TRBJ1-3; D ambiguous. Trimming cost V 2 bases and J 7 bases, with 12 bases left between them. CDR1 and CDR2 from the germline V gene are GTSNPN and SVGIG (reference sequence). The CDR3 sequence is 13 residues long. CDR3 loop: CAWSIIARNTIYF. CDR3 nucleotides: TGTGCCTGGAGTATAATAGCGAGGAACACCATATATTTT.

This chain connects TRBV29-1 to TRBJ1-3, with D possibly being TRBD1 (5 bases). There are 14 residues in the CDR3. Germline assignment: CDR1 SQVTM and CDR2 ANQGSEA. V lost 5 bases and J 0 bases, leaving 11 bases between the germline ends. CDR3 nucleotide sequence: TGCAGCGTTTGGCAGGGTGGCTCTGGAAACACCATATATTTT. This translates into CSVWQGGSGNTIYF.

The V call is TRBV4-1, the J call TRBJ2-5; the D gene is possibly TRBD2 (5 bases). Between the trimmed V and J ends, which lost 4 bases and 2 bases, there was a span of 8 bases. This CDR3 has 13 residues. CDR1 MGHRA and CDR2 YSYEKL come from the germline V gene. The CDR3 sequence: CASSRRTQETQYF. The CDR3 DNA reads as TGCGCCAGCAGCCGAAGGACTCAAGAGACCCAGTACTTC.

The chain recombines TRBV7-9 with TRBJ1-1; 9 bases align to TRBD1. Germline-derived CDR1 and CDR2 are SEHNR and FQNEAQ (reference sequence). J gave up 4 bases and V 8 bases, and 5 bases lay outside the gene matches. The CDR3 runs 13 residues. CDR3 protein: CASARDRVTEAFF. DNA for the CDR3: TGTGCCAGCGCCCGGGACAGGGTCACTGAAGCTTTCTTT.

CDR3 nucleotide sequence: TGTGCCAGCAGTCGCCCGCTCGGCAGGGACACTGAAGCTTTCTTT. Protein product: CASSRPLGRDTEAFF. V is TRBV28 and J is TRBJ1-1, with D possibly matching TRBD1 (5 bases). Germline loops: CDR1 MDHEN, CDR2 SYDVKM. The CDR3 runs 15 residues. Between the trimmed V and J ends, which lost 5 bases and 3 bases, there was a span of 16 bases.

CDR3 sequence: CASSPLGTPWDEQYF. The CDR3 DNA is TGTGCCAGCTCACCATTGGGGACTCCCTGGGACGAGCAGTACTTC. V usage is TRBV18 and J usage is TRBJ2-7, with D possibly TRBD2 on 6 matching bases. The length of the CDR3 is 15 residues. V was trimmed by 2 bases and J by 5 bases, leaving 16 bases between them. CDR1 is KGHSH and CDR2 is LQKENI in the germline V gene.

The chain combines TRBV24-1 with TRBJ2-7; 11 bases map to TRBD1. This CDR3 has 16 residues. V shed 3 bases, J shed 0 bases, and the junction held 3 bases outside the gene matches. The germline V gene encodes CDR1 KGHDR and CDR2 SFDVKD. CDR3 residues: CATSDAGTGGSYEQYF. The CDR3, as DNA: TGTGCCACCAGTGATGCCGGGACAGGGGGCTCCTACGAGCAGTACTTC.

This clone came up many times. The sample contains more than one DNA sequence encoding this CDR3. The chain links TRBV5-1 to TRBJ1-1, with a possible D match to TRBD1 (6 bases). Germline assignment: CDR1 SGHRS and CDR2 YFSETQ. Trimming pared 0 bases from V and 4 bases from J, leaving 7 bases between. The length of the CDR3 is 13 residues. The CDR3: CASSLGRGTEAFF. The CDR3 coding sequence is TGCGCCAGCAGCTTGGGCAGGGGCACTGAAGCTTTCTTT.

As regards this clone: In the same sample, other DNA sequences code for this CDR3. This sequence joins TRBV19 and TRBJ1-1; D unresolved. Trimming cost V 5 bases and J 0 bases, with 7 bases left between them. This CDR3 comprises 13 residues. Looked up from germline, CDR1 is LNHDA and CDR2 is SQIVND (reference sequence). CDR3 DNA: TGTGCCAGTAGTGGGCAGTTGAACACTGAAGCTTTCTTT. Its protein product is CASSGQLNTEAFF.

V usage is TRBV7-6 and J usage is TRBJ1-5, with TRBD1 matching 12 bases. V was clipped by 4 bases and J by 6 bases; unmatched bases: 1. The V gene's germline CDR1 is SGHVS and CDR2 FNYEAQ. The CDR3 runs to 14 residues. In DNA, the CDR3 is TGTGCCAGCAGCTCGGGACAGGGGGCTCAGCCCCAGCATTTT. Translating it yields CASSSGQGAQPQHF.

This rearrangement joins TRBV30 to TRBJ1-2, with TRBD1 identical over 12 bases. The CDR3 consists of 16 residues. After removal of 3 bases from V and 6 bases from J, the junction contained 11 bases not matched to a gene. From germline, CDR1 is GTSNPN and CDR2 SVGIG (reference sequence). The CDR3 here is CAWSSYGTGGADGYTF. The CDR3 DNA sequence: TGTGCCTGGAGCTCTTACGGGACAGGGGGCGCAGATGGCTACACCTTC. Filled out from reference TRBV30 and TRBJ1-2, the complete variable domain reads SQTIHQWPATLVQPVGSPLSLECTVEGTSNPNLYWYRQAAGRGLQLLFYSVGIGQISSEVPQNLSASRPQDRQFILSSKKLLLSDSGFYLCAWSSYGTGGADGYTFGSGTRLTVV.

The rearrangement joins TRBV9 to TRBJ1-2; D ambiguous. CDR1 SGDLS and CDR2 YYNGEE come from the germline V gene. V shed 2 bases and J shed 2 bases, with 10 bases lying between them. The CDR3 totals 14 residues. The CDR3 spells CASSVDGLNYGYTF. The CDR3 DNA sequence: TGTGCCAGCAGCGTCGACGGACTAAACTATGGCTACACCTTC. Filled out from reference TRBV9 and TRBJ1-2, the complete variable domain reads DSGVTQTPKHLITATGQRVTLRCSPRSGDLSVYWYQQSLDQGLQFLIQYYNGEERAKGNILERFSAQQFPDLHSELNLSSLELGDSALYFCASSVDGLNYGYTFGSGTRLTVV.

The J gene is TRBJ2-7, the V gene TRBV7-2, with 9 bases lining up with TRBD1. V dropped 3 bases and J dropped 6; count of bases not matched to a gene: 9. Germline V gene data show CDR1 as SGHTA and CDR2 as FQGNSA. The CDR3 has 15 amino acids. CDR3 loop: CASSLYGTGNREQYF. The CDR3 nucleotides read TGTGCCAGCAGCTTGTACGGGACAGGGAATCGCGAGCAGTACTTC.

The chain employs TRBV7-9 and TRBJ1-3; no reliable D call. Germline CDR1 is SEHNR and CDR2 is FQNEAQ (reference sequence). The germline V and J ends were trimmed by 11 bases and 2 bases, with 10 bases remaining between them. This CDR3 is 12 amino acids long. The DNA for the CDR3 is TGTGCCTCAGCGGGTACTGGAAACACCATATATTTT. Translating it yields CASAGTGNTIYF.

This clone appeared a single time. The chain combines TRBV6-1 with TRBJ1-5, with D uncertain. This CDR3 spans 13 amino acids. CDR1 MNHNS and CDR2 SASEGT come from the germline V gene. Trimming removed 2 bases at V and 5 bases at J, with 7 bases between. In DNA, the CDR3 is TGTGCCAGCAGTGAACAACGGGATCAGCCCCAGCATTTT. Encoded protein: CASSEQRDQPQHF.

The CDR3 region is CSAYGGGQETQYF. The CDR3 DNA reads TGCAGCGCCTACGGGGGGGGACAAGAGACCCAGTACTTC. V is TRBV29-1 and J is TRBJ2-5; 8 nucleotides match TRBD2. V was clipped by 7 bases and J by 2 bases; unmatched bases: 6. This CDR3 is built from 13 residues. Germline CDR1 reads SQVTM; CDR2 reads ANQGSEA. Together with reference TRBV29-1 and TRBJ2-5, the CDR3 gives the full variable domain: SAVISQKPSRDICQRGTSLTIQCQVDSQVTMMFWYRQQPGQSLTLIATANQGSEATYESGFVIDKFPISRPNLTFSTLTVSNMSPEDSSIYLCSAYGGGQETQYFGPGTRLLVL.

This clone was counted once. J is TRBJ1-1 and V is TRBV6-2 or TRBV6-3; TRBD1 is a possible D gene (5 bases). V was shortened by 5 bases and J by 4 bases, with 17 bases between the two germline ends. This CDR3 is 15 amino acids long. CDR1 and CDR2 from the germline V gene are MNHEY and SVGEGT. The CDR3 region is CASSPVSFGATEAFF. CDR3 coding DNA: TGTGCCAGCAGTCCCGTCTCCTTTGGGGCCACTGAAGCTTTCTTT.

V and J are TRBV19 and TRBJ2-3, with D perhaps TRBD1 (6 bases). The V end lost 5 bases, the J end lost 3 bases, and 12 bases lay between the germline ends. Germline lookup yields CDR1 LNHDA and CDR2 SQIVND (reference sequence). The CDR3 length is 14 residues. The CDR3 DNA reads as TGTGCCAGTAGTGCACAGGGTTTAACAGATACGCAGTATTTT. This codes for CASSAQGLTDTQYF.